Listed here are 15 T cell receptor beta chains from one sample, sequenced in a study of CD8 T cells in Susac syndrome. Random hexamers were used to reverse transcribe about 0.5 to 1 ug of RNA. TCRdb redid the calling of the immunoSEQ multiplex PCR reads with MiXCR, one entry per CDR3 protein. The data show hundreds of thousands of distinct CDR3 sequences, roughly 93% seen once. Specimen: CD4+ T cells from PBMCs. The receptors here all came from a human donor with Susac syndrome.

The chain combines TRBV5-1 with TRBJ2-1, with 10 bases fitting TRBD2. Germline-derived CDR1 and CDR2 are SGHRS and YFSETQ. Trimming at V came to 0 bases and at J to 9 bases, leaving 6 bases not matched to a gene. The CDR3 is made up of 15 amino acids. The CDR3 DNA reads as TGCGCCAGCAGCTTGGGACTAGCGGGCGACGGTGAGCAGTTCTTC. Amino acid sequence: CASSLGLAGDGEQFF.

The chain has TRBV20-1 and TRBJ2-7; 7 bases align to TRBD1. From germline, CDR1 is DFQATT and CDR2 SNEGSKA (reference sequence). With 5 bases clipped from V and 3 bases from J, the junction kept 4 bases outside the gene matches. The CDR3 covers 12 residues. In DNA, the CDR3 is TGCAGTGCTGGGACAGTTGACTACGAGCAGTACTTC. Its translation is CSAGTVDYEQYF.

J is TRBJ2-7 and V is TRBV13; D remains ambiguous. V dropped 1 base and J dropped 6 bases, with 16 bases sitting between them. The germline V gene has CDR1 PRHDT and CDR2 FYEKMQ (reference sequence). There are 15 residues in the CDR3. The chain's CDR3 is CASSLVGGVRLEQYF. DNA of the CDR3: TGTGCCAGCAGCTTAGTGGGCGGCGTTCGGCTCGAGCAGTACTTC.

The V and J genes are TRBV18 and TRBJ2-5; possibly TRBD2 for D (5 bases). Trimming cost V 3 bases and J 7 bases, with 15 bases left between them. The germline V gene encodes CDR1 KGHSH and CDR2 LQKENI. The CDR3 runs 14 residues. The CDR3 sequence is CASSPGDPRGTQYF. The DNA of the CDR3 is TGTGCCAGCTCACCGGGAGACCCTCGAGGGACCCAGTACTTC. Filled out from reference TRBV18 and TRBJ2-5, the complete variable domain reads NAGVMQNPRHLVRRRGQEARLRCSPMKGHSHVYWYRQLPEEGLKFMVYLQKENIIDESGMPKERFSAEFPKEGPSILRIQQVVRGDSAAYFCASSPGDPRGTQYFGPGTRLLVL.

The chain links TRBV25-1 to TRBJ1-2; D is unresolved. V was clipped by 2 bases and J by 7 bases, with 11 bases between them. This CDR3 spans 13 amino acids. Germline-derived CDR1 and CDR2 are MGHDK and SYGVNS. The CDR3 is CASSEPHHSGYTF. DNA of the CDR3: TGTGCCAGCAGTGAACCCCACCACTCTGGCTACACCTTC.

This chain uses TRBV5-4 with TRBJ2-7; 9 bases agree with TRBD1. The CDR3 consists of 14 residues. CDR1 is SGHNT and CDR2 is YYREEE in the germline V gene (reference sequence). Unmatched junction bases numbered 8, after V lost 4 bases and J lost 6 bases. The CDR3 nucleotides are TGTGCCAGCAGCGCGGGGACAGGGCGCGGCGAGCAGTACTTC. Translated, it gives CASSAGTGRGEQYF.

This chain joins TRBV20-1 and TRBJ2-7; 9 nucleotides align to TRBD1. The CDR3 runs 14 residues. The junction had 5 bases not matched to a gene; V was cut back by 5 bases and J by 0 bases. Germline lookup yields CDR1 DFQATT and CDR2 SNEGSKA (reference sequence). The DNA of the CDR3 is TGCAGTGCTGGTGGGGGACAGGGCTCCTACGAGCAGTACTTC. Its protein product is CSAGGGQGSYEQYF.

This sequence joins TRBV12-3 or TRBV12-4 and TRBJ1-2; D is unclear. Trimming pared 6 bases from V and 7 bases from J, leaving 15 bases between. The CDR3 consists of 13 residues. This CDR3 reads CASSSDVLGGYTF. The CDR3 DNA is TGTGCCAGCAGCTCCGATGTCCTCGGTGGCTACACCTTC.

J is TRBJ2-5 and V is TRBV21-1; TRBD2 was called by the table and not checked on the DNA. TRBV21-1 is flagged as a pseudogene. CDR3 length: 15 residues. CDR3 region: CASSKPERTAGTQYF. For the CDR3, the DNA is TGTGCCAGCAGCAAACCAGAGAGGACCGCGGGGACCCAGTACTTC.

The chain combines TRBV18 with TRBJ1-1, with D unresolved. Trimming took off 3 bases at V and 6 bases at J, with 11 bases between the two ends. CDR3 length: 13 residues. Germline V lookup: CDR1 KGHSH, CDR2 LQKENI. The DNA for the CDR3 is TGTGCCAGCTCACCTATTTCACCCGCTGAAGCTTTCTTT. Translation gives CASSPISPAEAFF.

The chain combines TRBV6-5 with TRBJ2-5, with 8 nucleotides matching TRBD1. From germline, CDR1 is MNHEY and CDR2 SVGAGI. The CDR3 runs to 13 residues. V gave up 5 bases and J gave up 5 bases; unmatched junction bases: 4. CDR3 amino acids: CASSRQGYETQYF. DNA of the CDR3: TGTGCCAGCAGTAGACAGGGGTACGAGACCCAGTACTTC.

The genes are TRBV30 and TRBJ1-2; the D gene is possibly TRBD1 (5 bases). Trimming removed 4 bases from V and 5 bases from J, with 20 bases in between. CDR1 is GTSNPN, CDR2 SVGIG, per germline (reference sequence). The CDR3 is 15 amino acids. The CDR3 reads CAWMEDTTFTYGYTF. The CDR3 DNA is TGTGCCTGGATGGAGGACACCACTTTTACATATGGCTACACCTTC.

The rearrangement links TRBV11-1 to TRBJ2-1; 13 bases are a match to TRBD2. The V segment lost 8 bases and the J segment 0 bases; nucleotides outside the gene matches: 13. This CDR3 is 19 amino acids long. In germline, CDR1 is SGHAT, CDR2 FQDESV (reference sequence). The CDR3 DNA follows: TGTGCCAGCCAAACGTCGGGACTAGCGGGACCGAGCTCCTACAATGAGCAGTTCTTC. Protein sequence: CASQTSGLAGPSSYNEQFF.

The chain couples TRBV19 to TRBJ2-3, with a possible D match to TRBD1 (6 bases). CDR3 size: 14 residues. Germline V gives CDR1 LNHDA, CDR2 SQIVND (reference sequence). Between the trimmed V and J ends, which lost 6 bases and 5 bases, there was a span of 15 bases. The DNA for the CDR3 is TGTGCCAGTAGGGACAGAGCTCAGGGAGATACGCAGTATTTT. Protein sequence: CASRDRAQGDTQYF.

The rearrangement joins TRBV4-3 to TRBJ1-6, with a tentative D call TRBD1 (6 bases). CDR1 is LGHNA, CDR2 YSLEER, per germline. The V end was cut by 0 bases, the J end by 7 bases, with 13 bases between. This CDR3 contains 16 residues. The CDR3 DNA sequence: TGCGCCAGCAGCCAAGAAGGGGGACGGGCAAATTCACCCCTCCACTTT. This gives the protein CASSQEGGRANSPLHF.